The source of this T cell receptor beta chain is a study of identifying expanded T cells in peripheral blood. General study findings and limits: Across healthy donors, higher total template counts meant significantly greater roughly two-week count variance. About 1.3 clones differed between technical replicates, versus approximately 17 and 20 over time.

This CDR3 contains 16 residues. V trimming: 4 bases; J trimming: 0 bases; junction bases outside the gene matches: 9. Germline V gene lookup returns CDR1 LGHNA and CDR2 YNFKEQ. Generated by immunoSEQ multiplex PCR, the TCRdb table keeps only in-frame clones and is missing some. The sample gives some 100,000 clones, 75% to 90% of which show up once; just over 5.5% is in the top ten. Collection occurred without any documented infections or immune events in donors. Regarding this clone: What it binds is not known.

The chain combines TRBV4-2 with TRBJ2-7; 7 nucleotides match TRBD1. This receptor was identified in a person aged 18 to 75 in good health. Sequenced input: blood. CDR3 protein: CASSPGTVASSYEQYF. In nucleotides, the CDR3 is TGTGCCAGCAGCCCCGGGACAGTCGCCAGCTCCTACGAGCAGTACTTC.